Each of the 32 T cell receptor beta chains below was sequenced from the same sample in a study of blood T cell repertoires in COVID-19. Sequencing used immunoSEQ multiplex PCR; TCRdb keeps in-frame clones, though not all of them. The table lists 110,000 to 150,000 clones, roughly 84% of them singletons. The sequenced sample consisted of peripheral blood. The source of these receptors is a human donor in a cohort sampled during active COVID-19.

This chain uses TRBV6-4 with TRBJ2-3; 8 positions agree with TRBD1. In germline, CDR1 is MRHNA, CDR2 SNTAGT. V shed 7 bases and J 3 bases; nucleotides not matched to a gene: 9. There are 15 residues in the CDR3. For the CDR3, the DNA is TGTGCCAGCACCAGCCAGGACAGGGCGACAGATACGCAGTATTTT. It codes for CASTSQDRATDTQYF.

This rearrangement joins TRBV5-5 to TRBJ2-3; D not certain. There are 14 residues in the CDR3. V dropped 4 bases and J dropped 0 bases, with 9 bases sitting between them. The germline CDR1 and CDR2 sequences are SGHKS and YYEKEE (reference sequence). CDR3: CASSLYSSTDTQYF. As DNA, the CDR3 is TGTGCCAGCAGCCTATATTCTAGCACAGATACGCAGTATTTT. Filled out from reference TRBV5-5 and TRBJ2-3, the complete variable domain reads DAGVTQSPTHLIKTRGQQVTLRCSPISGHKSVSWYQQVLGQGPQFIFQYYEKEERGRGNFPDRFSARQFPNYSSELNVNALLLGDSALYLCASSLYSSTDTQYFGPGTRLTVL.

The genes are TRBV29-1 and TRBJ2-3; D is perhaps TRBD1 (7 bases). V was clipped by 4 bases and J by 4 bases, with 15 bases between them. This CDR3 is 14 amino acids long. Germline loops: CDR1 SQVTM, CDR2 ANQGSEA. DNA of the CDR3: TGCAGCGTTGTAGGAGGCAGGGGGGCAGATACGCAGTATTTT. This gives the protein CSVVGGRGADTQYF.

This clone showed up just a few times. The chain links TRBV1 to TRBJ2-7; the table's D call TRBD2 went unverified against the DNA. TRBV1 is a documented pseudogene. The CDR3 length is 20 residues. The CDR3 nucleotides read TGCACCAGCAGCCCTAGATTCGTCGGGAGCCCCCTATCAAGCTCCTACGAGCAGTACGTC. Residues: CTSSPRFVGSPLSSSYEQYV.

This clone appeared once. The chain joins TRBV5-5 to TRBJ2-7; possibly TRBD1 for D (6 bases). V was pared by 2 bases and J by 4 bases, with 13 bases between. This CDR3 spans 14 amino acids. Germline V gene lookup returns CDR1 SGHKS and CDR2 YYEKEE (reference sequence). Written as DNA, the CDR3 is TGTGCCAGCAGCTTACAGGGACCACCTTACGAGCAGTACTTC. It translates to CASSLQGPPYEQYF.

This clone was seen once. V and J are TRBV28 and TRBJ1-1; D is unresolved. The V gene lost 3 bases and the J gene lost 0 bases, with 8 bases spanning the gap. The CDR3 covers 14 residues. Germline V gene sequence: CDR1 MDHEN, CDR2 SYDVKM. As DNA, the CDR3 is TGTGCCAGCAGTTTTCCTACTATGAACACTGAAGCTTTCTTT. Its protein product is CASSFPTMNTEAFF.

The chain uses TRBV5-6 and TRBJ1-6, with no clear D. Deletions cut 0 bases from V and 10 bases from J, with 11 bases between. The CDR3 contains 14 residues. Germline V gene sequence: CDR1 SGHDT, CDR2 YYEEEE. The CDR3: CASSLVGRHSPLHF. CDR3 nucleotide sequence: TGTGCCAGCAGCTTGGTTGGCAGGCACTCACCCCTCCACTTT.

The J gene is TRBJ2-2, the V gene TRBV6-5; the D gene is possibly TRBD1 (5 bases). In germline, CDR1 is MNHEY, CDR2 SVGAGI. There are 14 residues in the CDR3. The V gene lost 5 bases and the J gene lost 6 bases, with 13 bases spanning the gap. CDR3 sequence: CASSPGQGAGELFF. CDR3 coding DNA: TGTGCCAGCAGTCCTGGACAAGGGGCCGGGGAGCTGTTTTTT.

This chain links TRBV28 with TRBJ1-2, with no clear D. Deletions cut 5 bases from V and 4 bases from J, with 8 bases between. The CDR3 is 12 residues long. Germline loops: CDR1 MDHEN, CDR2 SYDVKM. CDR3 loop: CASSLTSYGYTF. The CDR3 DNA reads as TGTGCCAGCAGTCTTACTAGCTATGGCTACACCTTC.

The chain combines TRBV7-2 with TRBJ1-1; the match to TRBD1 covers 9 bases. This CDR3 contains 14 residues. Germline values: CDR1 SGHTA, CDR2 FQGNSA. J gave up 5 bases and V 5 bases, and 6 bases lay outside the gene matches. CDR3 residues: CASSGQGHWTEAFF. The CDR3 region has the DNA TGTGCCAGCAGCGGACAGGGGCATTGGACTGAAGCTTTCTTT.

The rearrangement links TRBV7-9 to TRBJ2-7, with TRBD1 identical over 9 bases. CDR1 and CDR2 (germline): SEHNR, FQNEAQ (reference sequence). This CDR3 is built from 15 residues. V shed 1 base and J 7 bases; nucleotides not matched to a gene: 8. CDR3 coding DNA: TGTGCCAGCAGCTTAGATCCGGGACAGGGTCCTGAGCAGTACTTC. This translates into CASSLDPGQGPEQYF.

The chain recombines TRBV13 with TRBJ2-3, with D possibly matching TRBD2 (5 bases). Trimming shortened V by 0 bases and J by 2 bases, and 6 bases separated the two germline ends. Germline assignment: CDR1 PRHDT and CDR2 FYEKMQ (reference sequence). CDR3 length: 14 amino acids. The CDR3 spells CASSLGGVTDTQYF. The CDR3 coding sequence is TGTGCCAGCAGCTTAGGCGGGGTCACAGATACGCAGTATTTT.

The chain employs TRBV14 and TRBJ2-7; TRBD1 matches at 7 bases. V lost 5 bases, J lost 5 bases, and 12 bases stayed unmatched. Germline CDR1 reads SGHDN; CDR2 reads FVKESK. This CDR3 spans 15 amino acids. The DNA for the CDR3 is TGTGCCAGCAGCGTTCGACAGGGACCCGCTGACGAGCAGTACTTC. Protein product: CASSVRQGPADEQYF.

The chain recombines TRBV12-5 with TRBJ2-4, with D possibly TRBD1 on 5 matching bases. This CDR3 contains 17 residues. The germline CDR1 and CDR2 sequences are LGHNT and FRNRAP. Trimming pared 0 bases from V and 4 bases from J, leaving 16 bases between. CDR3 DNA sequence: TGTGCTAGTGGTTTGGTACTACGGCAGGGATATAAAAACATTCAGTACTTC. It codes for CASGLVLRQGYKNIQYF. The full variable domain, rest sourced from reference TRBV12-5 and TRBJ2-4, is DARVTQTPRHKVTEMGQEVTMRCQPILGHNTVFWYRQTMMQGLELLAYFRNRAPLDDSGMPKDRFSAEMPDATLATLKIQPSEPRDSAVYFCASGLVLRQGYKNIQYFGAGTRLSVL.

The J gene is TRBJ2-5, the V gene TRBV4-2; TRBD1 agrees at 7 bases. The V and J ends lost 3 bases and 5 bases, in that order; junction bases with no gene match: 3. This CDR3 is built from 13 residues. Germline V CDR1 and CDR2: LGHNA, YNFKEQ. The CDR3 region has the DNA TGTGCCAGCAGCCAGGACAGGCGGGAGACCCAGTACTTC. Amino acid sequence: CASSQDRRETQYF.

The chain combines TRBV6-6 with TRBJ2-3; D is ambiguous. The V gene's germline CDR1 is MNHNY and CDR2 SVGAGI (reference sequence). There are 13 residues in the CDR3. Trimming cost V 5 bases and J 6 bases, with 12 bases left between them. The CDR3 protein is CASSQASADTQYF. CDR3 sequence (DNA): TGTGCCAGCAGTCAAGCTTCTGCGGATACGCAGTATTTT.

The chain joins TRBV29-1 to TRBJ1-1, with 8 bases matching TRBD1. Trimming took 6 bases from V and 1 from J; bases not matched to a gene: 4. The CDR3 loop spans 13 amino acids. CDR1 SQVTM and CDR2 ANQGSEA come from the germline V gene. As DNA, the CDR3 is TGCAGCGTGGCACAGGGGGGGAACACTGAAGCTTTCTTT. Amino acids: CSVAQGGNTEAFF.

The chain is built from TRBV19 and TRBJ2-3; 14 bases map to TRBD2. V lost 5 bases to trimming and J lost 4 bases; unmatched junction nucleotides: 2. Per germline, CDR1 LNHDA and CDR2 SQIVND (reference sequence). The length of the CDR3 is 15 residues. CDR3 protein: CASSAGLAGADTQYF. In nucleotides, the CDR3 is TGTGCCAGTAGTGCGGGACTAGCGGGAGCAGATACGCAGTATTTT.

The chain carries TRBV7-4 and TRBJ2-7; D is perhaps TRBD1 (5 bases). The CDR3 has 13 residues. V was shortened by 8 bases and J by 3 bases, with 14 bases between the two germline ends. Germline V gene data show CDR1 as SGHVT and CDR2 as SQSDAQ. In nucleotides, the CDR3 is TGTGCCAGCCTCTACAGGAAATTCTACGAGCAGTACTTC. Protein: CASLYRKFYEQYF.

The chain links TRBV4-3 to TRBJ1-2; TRBD1 matches 7 bases. Germline CDR1 reads LGHNA; CDR2 reads YSLEER. V lost 3 bases to trimming and J lost 0 bases; unmatched junction nucleotides: 4. The length of the CDR3 is 15 residues. The CDR3 DNA follows: TGCGCCAGCAGCCACGTACAGGGGCCTAACTATGGCTACACCTTC. Protein product: CASSHVQGPNYGYTF.

This clone was seen a single time. The chain has TRBV7-9 and TRBJ1-2; 9 bases fit TRBD1. Per germline, CDR1 SEHNR and CDR2 FQNEAQ (reference sequence). V shed 2 bases and J 5 bases; nucleotides not matched to a gene: 6. There are 15 residues in the CDR3. The CDR3, as DNA: TGTGCCAGCAGCTTACCGAACGGACAGGGGTATGGCTACACCTTC. Protein product: CASSLPNGQGYGYTF.

The rearrangement joins TRBV7-2 to TRBJ1-2; tentatively, D is TRBD1 (6 bases). Per the germline V gene, CDR1 is SGHTA and CDR2 is FQGNSA. Trimming took off 5 bases at V and 2 bases at J, with 9 bases between the two ends. This CDR3 spans 13 amino acids. As DNA, the CDR3 is TGTGCCAGCAGCGCGGGGGGCAACTATGGCTACACCTTC. It translates to CASSAGGNYGYTF.

This rearrangement joins TRBV7-2 to TRBJ2-7; 8 nucleotides match TRBD1. Germline V gene lookup returns CDR1 SGHTA and CDR2 FQGNSA. The CDR3 runs 16 residues. Losses at the gene ends were 7 bases for V and 5 bases for J; bases not matched to a gene: 16. CDR3 bases: TGTGCCAGCAAAGGAGAGAGACAGGGGATGAGAGACGAGCAGTACTTC. Protein sequence: CASKGERQGMRDEQYF.

The V gene is TRBV19, the J gene TRBJ1-2; D remains ambiguous. Per germline, CDR1 LNHDA and CDR2 SQIVND (reference sequence). V lost 1 base and J lost 4, with 7 bases in between. CDR3 length: 13 amino acids. CDR3 DNA: TGTGCCAGTAGTATAGGCCTATTCTATGGCTACACCTTC. Translation gives CASSIGLFYGYTF.

The chain has TRBV2 and TRBJ2-5, with TRBD2 matching 10 bases. The CDR3 runs 16 residues. The V gene's germline CDR1 is SNHLY and CDR2 FYNNEI. The V gene end was trimmed by 1 base and the J gene end by 5 bases; junction bases not matched to a gene: 7. CDR3 DNA sequence: TGTGCCAGCAGTGAAGGACTAGCGGGCCAAGGGGAGACCCAGTACTTC. Amino acids: CASSEGLAGQGETQYF.

This clone has a handful of counts. The V and J genes are TRBV10-1 and TRBJ2-7, with TRBD1 as a possible D gene (7 bases). Between the trimmed V and J ends, which lost 8 bases and 4 bases, there was a span of 18 bases. CDR1 and CDR2 from the germline V gene are WNHNN and SYGVQD (reference sequence). The CDR3 is 14 amino acids. The CDR3 sequence is CASRRGDRGYEQYV. CDR3 DNA sequence: TGCGCCAGCCGTAGGGGGGACAGAGGATACGAGCAGTACGTC.

The chain employs TRBV6-5 and TRBJ2-3; 8 bases are shared with TRBD2. CDR3 size: 14 residues. V lost 4 bases and J lost 0; bases outside the gene matches: 0. Germline V gene lookup returns CDR1 MNHEY and CDR2 SVGAGI. As DNA, the CDR3 is TGTGCCAGCAGTTCTAGCGGGAGCACAGATACGCAGTATTTT. It translates to CASSSSGSTDTQYF.

The count of this clone is one. The chain is built from TRBV7-3 and TRBJ1-1; the match to TRBD1 covers 10 bases. After removal of 5 bases from V and 5 bases from J, the junction contained 2 bases not matched to a gene. The CDR3 spans 13 residues. Germline loops: CDR1 SGHTA, CDR2 FQGTGA. The CDR3 protein is CASSRQGATEAFF. DNA for the CDR3: TGTGCCAGCAGCCGACAGGGGGCAACTGAAGCTTTCTTT.

The V and J genes are TRBV4-1 and TRBJ2-3, with a weak D call TRBD2 (5 bases). Germline values: CDR1 MGHRA, CDR2 YSYEKL. The CDR3 extends over 13 amino acids. Trimming stripped 1 base from V and 11 bases from J, with 13 bases between. This CDR3 is CASSQVEGLRQYF. The CDR3 region has the DNA TGCGCCAGCAGCCAAGTTGAGGGCCTTCGGCAGTATTTT.

This clone showed up just a few times. The chain joins TRBV30 to TRBJ1-1; 7 bases map to TRBD1. This CDR3 region has 12 residues. Germline V CDR1 and CDR2: GTSNPN, SVGIG (reference sequence). Trimming at V came to 3 bases and at J to 11 bases, leaving 9 bases not matched to a gene. In nucleotides, the CDR3 is TGTGCCTGGAGCGGGGGGGGACAGAGGGCTTTCTTT. As protein: CAWSGGGQRAFF.

The count of this clone is one. The chain uses TRBV5-1 and TRBJ2-2, with D perhaps matching TRBD2 (5 bases). Trimming removed 0 bases at V and 8 bases at J, with 11 bases between. Germline values: CDR1 SGHRS, CDR2 YFSETQ. The CDR3 has 14 residues. The chain's CDR3 is CASSLGGQRGELFF. The CDR3 DNA reads as TGCGCCAGCAGCTTGGGCGGGCAACGTGGGGAGCTGTTTTTT. Full variable domain (outside the CDR3, taken from reference TRBV5-1 and TRBJ2-2): KAGVTQTPRYLIKTRGQQVTLSCSPISGHRSVSWYQQTPGQGLQFLFEYFSETQRNKGNFPGRFSGRQFSNSRSEMNVSTLELGDSALYLCASSLGGQRGELFFGEGSRLTVL.

This clone was detected a few times. V and J are TRBV11-3 and TRBJ1-4, with TRBD1 as a possible D gene (5 bases). CDR1 and CDR2 (germline): SGHNT, YENEEA. The CDR3 is 12 residues long. The V and J ends lost 5 bases and 10 bases respectively, with 11 bases between them. CDR3 in DNA: TGTGCCAGCAGCCCGCCGGGGGGAAAACTGTTTTTT. Protein product: CASSPPGGKLFF.